This TCR delta chain originates from a study of Vδ1+ human thymocytes. This clone showed up just a few times. What it binds is unknown. Study-level findings and limits: Thymic TRG and TRD repertoires appeared highly polyclonal. The authors advised highly purified populations and single-cell validation. TRD repertoires were essentially private, unlike widely shared TRG clonotypes.

This CDR3 is built from 17 residues. Between the trimmed V and J ends, which lost 9 bases and 0 bases, there was a span of 23 bases. Germline loops: CDR1 TSWWSYY, CDR2 QGS. RNA was extracted from the cells and then reverse transcribed. Pooled V-gene forward primers with one constant-region reverse primer generated the CDR3 amplicons by multiplex PCR. TCRdb re-analyzed the multiplex PCR reads via CATT. Among about 58,000 delta-chain clones listed, about 14% were seen once. V is TRDV1 and J is TRDJ1; possibly TRDD3 for D (6 bases). Sequencing used Vdelta1+ gamma-delta thymocytes from the thymus. Noted subset: FACS-sorted CD3+ TCRalphabeta- TCRVdelta1+ TCRVdelta2- thymocytes. The clonotype originates from a girl less than two years old who had congenital heart surgery. CDR3 sequence: CALTGRYVKLYTDKLIF. The CDR3 DNA reads as TGTGCTCTGACTGGTCGATACGTGAAACTGTACACCGATAAACTCATCTTT.